This TCR beta chain came from a study of shared clonotypes between healthy human individuals. The overall study: For every donor, three CD4 naive, three CD4 memory, two CD8 naive and one CD8 memory plates were used. Study results and limitations: Even with large depth, rarefaction showed that sorted-subset sequencing was incomplete. Relative to memory subsets, naive subsets generally showed larger estimated richness.

As concerns this clone: Its antigen is unidentified.

TCRdb's copy holds only in-frame clones and misses some; the assay was immunoSEQ multiplex PCR. The repertoire consists of approximately 840,000 clones, with around 96% occurring once and the leading ten covering about 0.25%. Naive CD8 cells lacked CD45RO and underwent positive selection for CCR7, leaving out terminally differentiated effector memory CD45RA+ cells. CDR1 is MNHEY, CDR2 SMNVEV, per germline (reference sequence). The V gene lost 1 base and the J gene lost 3 bases, with 18 bases spanning the gap. The CDR3 extends over 17 amino acids. Sample: naive CD8+ T cells sorted from blood. The chain links TRBV27 to TRBJ1-1; a weak D match, TRBD1 (6 bases). The receptor was derived from a man aged 25 to 40 in good health. This CDR3 reads CASSLYYGDTLDTEAFF. Written as DNA, the CDR3 is TGTGCCAGCAGTTTATATTACGGGGACACCCTGGACACTGAAGCTTTCTTT.